This T cell receptor (beta chain) originates from a study of blood T cells in healthy people across ages. This CDR3 is built from 13 residues. Germline CDR1 is SGHTA and CDR2 is FQGNSA. With a J-beta primer mix and a sample-barcoded 5' primer, a second PCR ran about 7 to 12 cycles. One entry per CDR3 protein results from TCRdb running MiXCR on the 5' RACE reads. This table has hundreds of thousands of distinct CDR3 sequences, around 50% appearing once. The chain employs TRBV7-2 and TRBJ2-7, with TRBD2 as a possible D gene (5 bases). Judging by the DNA end, TRBJ2-5 fits better; the J call may be wrong. Input material: blood. The origin of this receptor is a woman aged 80 or over in good health. The CDR3 spells CASSSWTRETQYF. DNA of the CDR3: TGTGCCAGCAGCTCATGGACTCGGGAGACCCAGTACTTC.